One sample yielded the 6 T cell receptor beta chains listed below, sequenced in a study of regulatory T cells in long-lasting Graves disease listed by TCRdb under 2021. The meaning of the sample's time point label: newly diagnosed GD, antithyroid drugs for less than 3 months. For both TCR sequencing and RNA sequencing, RNA was extracted from PBMCs in TRIzol. Library creation used multiplex PCR. The reads were generated on an Illumina HiSeq 4000. TCR beta libraries were built with iRepertoire HTBI primers and Arm-PCR amplification of CDR3 regions. The raw public data were reprocessed by TCRdb itself: fastp quality trimming at Q25, MiXCR clonotype calling, in-frame beta chains only. Under each unique CDR3 protein, matching rows form one entry showing the most common genes and DNA. The sample table lists almost 450,000 distinct CDR3 sequences, about 16% of them with a count of one. The ten largest clones represent about 10% of the sample.

The sample was also reused in another study, on T cells in Graves' hyperthyroidism and ophthalmopathy.

Sequencing was performed on peripheral blood mononuclear cells (PBMCs), taken at new diagnosis, from a patient treated with antithyroid drugs. These receptors all come from a woman in her 30s with Graves disease. Donor details come from another sample of the same person, matched by shared clones.

About this clonotype itself: It may be a read error: a sequence one base away is much more abundant. The chain recombines TRBV7-9 with TRBJ1-5; 8 bases are a match to TRBD1. This CDR3 comprises 13 residues. V was clipped by 7 bases and J by 6 bases; unmatched bases: 5. Germline-derived CDR1 and CDR2 are SEHNR and FQNEAQ (reference sequence). The CDR3 nucleotides read TGTGCCAGCACCCCAGGGGGCTGTCAGCCCCAGCATTTT. It specifies CASTPGGCQPQHF.

The chain uses TRBV19 and TRBJ1-2; a weak D match, TRBD1 (6 bases). From germline, CDR1 is LNHDA and CDR2 SQIVND (reference sequence). V lost 3 bases and J lost 7, with 18 bases in between. This CDR3 has 15 residues. The CDR3 region has the DNA TGTGCCAGTAGTATCTTGGCCGGGGGCCCGAGTGGCTACACCTTC. Residues: CASSILAGGPSGYTF.

The rearrangement uses TRBV6-1 and TRBJ1-5, with 7 bases that match TRBD1. The CDR3 is 13 residues long. Per germline, CDR1 MNHNS and CDR2 SASEGT. With 6 bases clipped from V and 6 bases from J, the junction kept 5 bases outside the gene matches. CDR3 sequence (DNA): TGTGCCAGCAGACAGGGGTCGAGTCAGCCCCAGCATTTT. Amino acid sequence: CASRQGSSQPQHF.

This clonotype was seen at least ten times. The chain has TRBV6-1 and TRBJ2-3; weak D call: TRBD1 (5 bases). CDR3 length equals 15 residues. Germline V gives CDR1 MNHNS, CDR2 SASEGT. V was shortened by 8 bases and J by 2 bases, with 17 bases between the two germline ends. The CDR3 loop reads CASGQQAGVTDTQYF. For the CDR3, the DNA is TGTGCCAGCGGCCAACAGGCAGGAGTCACAGATACGCAGTATTTT.

Remarks on this clonotype: A much larger clonotype is one base distant, so this may be a read error. The CDR3 spells CASILSGGHNEQFF. The CDR3 DNA reads TGTGCCAGCATCCTATCGGGCGGCCACAATGAGCAGTTCTTC. The gene calls are TRBV7-3 and TRBJ2-1; no reliable D call. Trimming removed 7 bases from V and 5 bases from J, with 15 bases in between. Germline-derived CDR1 and CDR2 are SGHTA and FQGTGA. There are 14 residues in the CDR3.

This clonotype was observed at least ten times. V is TRBV7-2 and J is TRBJ2-3; TRBD1 aligns across 7 bases. Germline V CDR1 and CDR2: SGHTA, FQGNSA. J was trimmed by 7 bases and V by 8 bases; bases with no gene match: 6. This CDR3 contains 12 residues. The CDR3 nucleotides read TGTGCCAGCGCCAACAGGGGTTATACGCAGTATTTT. Its translation: CASANRGYTQYF.